A selection of T cell receptor beta chains follows, all from one sample in a study of CD8+CD57+ T cells in acquired aplastic anemia. TCRdb called the reads again in MiXCR, with one record for every CDR3 protein. The sample has about 190,000 distinct CDR3 sequences, roughly 56% seen once. The sequencing sample was made of sorted CD4+, CD8+, or CD8+CD57+ T cells (not recorded which) from PBMCs. The source of these receptors is a human donor in good health, serving as a control. Each CDR3 is given with its conserved first and last residue. D genes are given only for firm matches. Clone size is given for some rows only: seen once, a few or many times, or a class if the clone is expanded.

v_call	j_call	d_call	clone_size	cdr3_aa	cdr3_nt
TRBV5-4	TRBJ1-5	.	.	CASSLRTGNEPQHF	TGTGCCAGCAGCTTAAGGACGGGAAATGAGCCCCAGCATTTT
TRBV5-1	TRBJ1-1	.	many	CASSLGSRGPTGTEAFF	TGCGCCAGCAGCTTGGGTTCCAGGGGTCCGACAGGCACTGAAGCTTTCTTT
TRBV4-3	TRBJ1-2	.	.	CASSEDNFYGYTF	TGCGCCAGCAGCGAGGACAACTTCTATGGCTACACCTTC
TRBV20-1	TRBJ2-5	.	many	CSAMPRTTVGKETQYF	TGCAGTGCTATGCCACGGACTACAGTCGGCAAAGAGACCCAGTACTTC
TRBV2	TRBJ1-5	TRBD1	.	CASTPDRDNQPQHF	TGTGCCAGCACCCCGGACAGGGACAATCAGCCCCAGCATTTT
TRBV27	TRBJ1-1	.	.	CASSSGADTGAFF	TGTGCCAGCAGTTCTGGAGCGGACACTGGAGCTTTCTTT
TRBV6-6	TRBJ2-7	TRBD1	many	CASIPKPGQGRSYEQYF	TGTGCCAGCATCCCTAAACCCGGACAGGGTCGATCCTACGAGCAGTACTTC
TRBV6-1	TRBJ2-3	TRBD2	.	CASSEGRGVPFTDTQYF	TGTGCCAGCAGTGAAGGGCGGGGGGTACCCTTCACAGATACGCAGTATTTT
TRBV6-5	TRBJ2-3	.	many	CASSLGTLLDTQYF	TGTGCCAGCAGCCTAGGGACTCTACTTGATACGCAGTATTTT
TRBV20-1	TRBJ2-7	.	many	CSARPRANEQYF	TGCAGTGCTAGGCCTCGGGCAAACGAGCAGTACTTC
TRBV20-1	TRBJ2-7	.	.	CSASDLTAYEQYF	TGCAGTGCTAGCGATCTTACAGCCTACGAGCAGTACTTC
TRBV19	TRBJ1-1	.	.	CASSILTENTEAFF	TGTGCCAGTAGTATTTTGACAGAGAACACTGAAGCTTTCTTT
TRBV7-2	TRBJ1-1	TRBD1	once	CASSADRLNTEAFF	TGTGCCAGCAGCGCGGACAGGTTGAACACTGAAGCTTTCTTT
TRBV7-9	TRBJ2-1	.	.	CASSHRAGDNEQFF	TGTGCCAGCAGCCACCGGGCGGGCGACAATGAGCAGTTCTTC
TRBV10-3	TRBJ2-5	.	.	CASSLSQGRAEAQYF	TGTGCCAGCAGTTTATCCCAGGGTAGGGCAGAGGCCCAGTACTTC
TRBV2	TRBJ2-1	.	.	CASSAGITRAEQFF	TGTGCCAGCAGTGCGGGAATCACGAGGGCTGAGCAGTTCTTC
TRBV4-2	TRBJ2-7	TRBD2	many	CASSQESVRLAGSYEQYF	TGTGCCAGCAGCCAAGAATCGGTCCGACTAGCGGGATCCTACGAGCAGTACTTC
TRBV7-3	TRBJ1-2	.	.	CASSLALGVGYTF	TGTGCCAGCAGCTTAGCTCTGGGGGTAGGCTACACCTTC
TRBV19	TRBJ1-1	.	.	CASSISWESPVAFF	TGTGCCAGTAGTATTAGTTGGGAATCGCCTGTAGCTTTCTTT
TRBV7-9	TRBJ2-5	.	many	CASSLRQGGETQYF	TGTGCCAGCAGCTTACGACAGGGAGGAGAGACCCAGTACTTC
TRBV10-3	TRBJ1-2	.	.	CASSRRGRANYGYTF	TGTGCCAGCAGTCGCCGGGGGCGAGCTAACTATGGCTACACCTTC
TRBV6-1	TRBJ2-1	TRBD1	many	CASTEPIGTGYVQFF	TGTGCCAGCACCGAACCTATCGGGACAGGGTACGTGCAGTTCTTC
TRBV7-9	TRBJ1-1	.	.	CASSLEGHHIAREIIRVAFF	TGTGCCAGCAGCTTGGAGGGACACCATATAGCCAGGGAGATTATCCGGGTAGCTTTCTTT
TRBV24-1	TRBJ1-2	.	many	CATSDRSLGYTF	TGTGCCACCAGTGACAGAAGCCTTGGCTACACCTTC
TRBV7-2	TRBJ2-7	.	.	CASSLGGSALYEQYF	TGTGCCAGCAGCTTAGGAGGAAGCGCTCTATACGAGCAGTACTTC
TRBV4-1	TRBJ2-1	TRBD2	once	CASSRPGTTLGNEQFF	TGCGCCAGCAGCCGGCCAGGGACTACCCTAGGCAATGAGCAGTTCTTC
TRBV15	TRBJ1-1	.	.	CATSSGGSEAFF	TGTGCCACCAGCAGCGGAGGATCTGAAGCTTTCTTT
TRBV7-6	TRBJ1-2	.	.	CASSPTLPNYGCTF	TGTGCCAGCAGCCCGACGCTACCTAACTATGGCTGCACCTTC
TRBV7-2	TRBJ2-3	.	.	CASSLGTASSTDTQYF	TGTGCCAGCAGCTTAGGGACAGCGTCGAGCACAGATACGCAGTATTTT
TRBV2	TRBJ1-6	TRBD1	.	CASSFRGISPLHF	TGTGCCAGCAGTTTCAGGGGGATTTCACCCCTCCACTTT
TRBV20-1	TRBJ1-5	.	.	CSAIPGPPGLSNQPQHF	TGCAGTGCGATACCGGGCCCTCCGGGGCTAAGCAATCAGCCCCAGCATTTT
TRBV20-1	TRBJ2-1	.	.	CSARVWGEEQFF	TGCAGTGCTAGAGTCTGGGGGGAAGAGCAGTTCTTC
TRBV29-1	TRBJ2-5	.	.	CSVDLARAWETQYF	TGCAGCGTTGATCTGGCCAGGGCCTGGGAGACCCAGTACTTC
TRBV30	TRBJ1-6	TRBD1	once	CAWSGGQTYNSPLHF	TGTGCCTGGAGTGGGGGACAGACCTATAATTCACCCCTCCACTTT
TRBV30	TRBJ1-1	.	.	CAWSGTTEAYTEAFF	TGTGCCTGGAGTGGGACGACAGAAGCTTACACTGAAGCTTTCTTT
TRBV27	TRBJ1-6	TRBD1	.	CASSYKGATSPLHF	TGTGCCAGCAGTTATAAGGGGGCGACTTCACCCCTCCACTTT
TRBV29-1	TRBJ2-5	.	.	CSVETPGPTVEETQYF	TGCAGCGTTGAAACCCCAGGGCCCACCGTGGAAGAGACCCAGTACTTC
TRBV19	TRBJ2-7	.	.	CASSIRGDSLYEQYF	TGTGCCAGTAGTATCCGAGGCGACAGCCTCTACGAGCAGTACTTC
TRBV27	TRBJ2-3	.	many	CASSRGTDTQYF	TGTGCCAGCTCCCGAGGGACAGATACGCAGTATTTT
TRBV24-1	TRBJ1-2	.	few	CATSDSLTVNYGYTF	TGTGCCACCAGTGATTCTTTGACAGTTAACTATGGCTACACCTTC
TRBV20-1	TRBJ1-6	.	.	CSAQSGDSPLHF	TGCAGTGCCCAATCCGGGGATTCACCCCTCCACTTT
TRBV29-1	TRBJ1-2	.	.	CSVGTQTNGYTF	TGCAGCGTTGGGACTCAGACGAATGGCTACACCTTC
TRBV29-1	TRBJ1-1	.	few	CSALRTEAFF	TGCAGCGCCCTGCGCACTGAAGCTTTCTTT
TRBV20-1	TRBJ2-7	TRBD1	many	CSAIFPGQGTYEQYF	TGCAGTGCCATATTCCCGGGACAGGGGACCTACGAGCAGTACTTC
TRBV19	TRBJ2-3	TRBD2	.	CASSSRLAGGPGTQYF	TGTGCCAGCAGCTCCCGACTAGCGGGGGGGCCGGGTACGCAGTATTTT
TRBV20-1	TRBJ2-3	.	many	CSANSQDTDTQYF	TGCAGTGCTAATAGTCAGGACACAGATACGCAGTATTTT
TRBV7-8	TRBJ1-3	TRBD1	many	CASSLETGALSGNTIYF	TGTGCCAGCAGCTTGGAGACAGGGGCCCTCTCTGGAAACACCATATATTTT
TRBV10-3	TRBJ1-5	.	many	CAISGRDFGNQPQHF	TGTGCCATCAGTGGCAGGGATTTTGGCAATCAGCCCCAGCATTTT
TRBV7-6	TRBJ1-5	.	.	CASSLGNQPHHF	TGTGCCAGCAGCTTAGGGAATCAGCCCCATCATTTT
TRBV20-1	TRBJ2-5	TRBD1	.	CAGQGGPGTQYF	TGCGCAGGACAGGGCGGACCGGGGACCCAGTACTTC
TRBV4-2	TRBJ1-6	.	many	CASSLGIGDLHF	TGTGCCAGCAGTCTGGGTATTGGTGACCTCCACTTT